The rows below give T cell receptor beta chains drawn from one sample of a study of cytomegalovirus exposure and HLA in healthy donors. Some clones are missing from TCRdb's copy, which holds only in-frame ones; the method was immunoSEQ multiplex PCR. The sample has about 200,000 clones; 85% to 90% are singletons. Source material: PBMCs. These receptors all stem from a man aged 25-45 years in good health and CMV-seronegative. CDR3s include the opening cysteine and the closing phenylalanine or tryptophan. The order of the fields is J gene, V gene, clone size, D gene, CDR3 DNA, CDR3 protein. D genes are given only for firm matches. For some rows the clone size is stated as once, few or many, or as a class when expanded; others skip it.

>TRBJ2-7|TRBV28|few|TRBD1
TGTGCCAGCAGTCCTATCGGACAGGGGGCGAAGTACGAGCAGTACTTC
CASSPIGQGAKYEQYF
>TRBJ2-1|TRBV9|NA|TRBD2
TGTGCCAGCAGCTCCCCCCTTAGCGGGTTTGGGCAGTTCTTC
CASSSPLSGFGQFF
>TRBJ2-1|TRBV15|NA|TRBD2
TGTGCCACCAGCAGATCCCCCTTGACTAGCGGGAATTACAATGAGCAGTTCTTC
CATSRSPLTSGNYNEQFF
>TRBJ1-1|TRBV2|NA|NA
TGTGCCAGCAAGGGACATTCCATGAACACTGAAGCTTTCTTT
CASKGHSMNTEAFF
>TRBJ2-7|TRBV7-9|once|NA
TGTGCCAGCAGTATGGCAGGGGTAACCTACGAGCAGTACTTC
CASSMAGVTYEQYF
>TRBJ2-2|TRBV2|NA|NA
TGTGCCAGCGAGCGGTCGAACACCGGGGAGCTGTTTTTT
CASERSNTGELFF
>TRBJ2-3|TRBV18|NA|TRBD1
TGTGCCAGCTCACTACAGGGGGCTGTGACAGATACGCAGTATTTT
CASSLQGAVTDTQYF
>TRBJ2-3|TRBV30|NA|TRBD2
TGTGCCTGGAGGCAAGCGGGAGTTGAAGATACGCAGTATTTT
CAWRQAGVEDTQYF
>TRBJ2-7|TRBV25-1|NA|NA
TGTGCCAGCAGACGGGGTTTCGAGCAGTACTTC
CASRRGFEQYF
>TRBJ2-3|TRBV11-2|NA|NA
TGTGCCAGCAGGGCCACAGATACGCAGTATTTT
CASRATDTQYF
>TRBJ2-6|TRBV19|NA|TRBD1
TGTGCCAGTAGTATGGAAGGGGGCCTCTCTGGGGCCAACGTCCTGACTTTC
CASSMEGGLSGANVLTF
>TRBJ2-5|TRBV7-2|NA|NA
TGTGCCAGCAGCTATCTAGTACAAGAGACCCAGTACTTC
CASSYLVQETQYF
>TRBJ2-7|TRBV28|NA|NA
TGTGCCAGCAGTCCGGCGGGGCGGCCCTCCTACGAGCAGTACTTC
CASSPAGRPSYEQYF
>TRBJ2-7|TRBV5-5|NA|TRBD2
TGTGCCAGCAGTCCTACTGCCCATAGCGGGAGGGGAGAGCAGTACTTC
CASSPTAHSGRGEQYF
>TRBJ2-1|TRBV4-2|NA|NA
TGTGCCAGCAGGGTTCAGGGCGGATCCTACAATGAGCAGTTCTTC
CASRVQGGSYNEQFF